This T cell receptor beta chain stems from a study of post-analysis software for immune sequencing data. Study results and limitations: Relative to controls, patients had 4 or 5 TRBV segments at higher frequency, with TRBV5-6, TRBV5-1 and TRBV20-1 among these.

Points on this clonotype: Its antigen is not identified.

TCR beta cDNA libraries included unique molecular identifiers. TCRdb called the PCR reads again in MiXCR, with one record for every CDR3 protein. Of some 800,000 distinct CDR3 sequences listed, around 46% were seen once; the top ten hold roughly 4.9%. CDR1 and CDR2 (germline): DFQATT, SNEGSKA (reference sequence). Trimming pared 2 bases from V and 5 bases from J, leaving 17 bases between. This CDR3 has 15 residues. Sequences were obtained from blood. The genes are TRBV20-1 and TRBJ2-3; tentatively, D is TRBD2 (6 bases). The receptor's source is a girl aged 10-17 years with multiple sclerosis. The CDR3 sequence: CSARIRGRDLDTQYF. Here the CDR3 DNA reads TGCAGTGCTAGAATTCGAGGACGGGACTTAGATACGCAGTATTTT.